This T cell receptor beta chain was sequenced during a study of T-cell reconstitution after alpha-beta-depleted transplantation in children. TCRbeta library construction was performed incorporating unique molecular identifiers. TCRdb passed the PCR reads through MiXCR, listing each CDR3 protein once. This table has over 550,000 distinct CDR3 sequences, over 9.5% appearing once. The V gene end was trimmed by 0 bases and the J gene end by 3 bases; junction bases not matched to a gene: 4. CDR3 size: 16 residues. Looked up from germline, CDR1 is LGHNA and CDR2 is YNFKEQ. This clonotype was seen many times.

The clonotype was recovered from a human donor who donated a stem cell graft to a child with acute myeloid leukemia. V and J are TRBV4-2 and TRBJ1-4; 7 bases map to TRBD1. The input for sequencing was PBMCs from the stem cell graft donor, taken from the stem cell graft. CDR3 residues: CASSQDPGTANEKLFF. The CDR3 nucleotides are TGTGCCAGCAGCCAAGATCCCGGGACAGCTAATGAAAAACTGTTTTTT.